This T cell receptor beta chain was found in a study of naive and memory T cell subsets. General study results and limits: The power law exponent of TCR abundance differed between naive and memory cells. TCR counts from RNA may reflect activation-linked expression changes.

CD8 T cells were positively selected from what remained after CD4 positive selection. The beta constant-region primer was an equimolar mix of two oligonucleotides covering TRBC1 and TRBC2. Nested alpha and beta constant-region primers with the SP2 primer drove four PCR rounds on ligated cDNA. The cDNA 3' end received a ligated single-stranded oligonucleotide carrying the SP2 primer and a 12-nucleotide UMI. Each CDR3 protein gets one entry after TCRdb re-called the UMI-ligation and nested PCR reads with MiXCR. Of more than 2,500 distinct CDR3 sequences listed, 5.2% are singletons. This clonotype was observed at least ten times. Its antigen remains unidentified. This TCR was sampled from a human donor in good health. Sequencing input: CD4+ TEMRA cells from blood. Subset noted: effector memory re-expressing CD45RA, CD45RA+ CD27-.

CDR3: CAISDSDINQPQHF. CDR3 nucleotide sequence: TGTGCCATCAGTGACTCGGACATAAATCAGCCCCAGCATTTT. The rearrangement uses TRBV10-3 and TRBJ1-5, with D tentatively TRBD1 (5 bases). CDR3 size: 14 residues. The V gene lost 3 bases and the J gene lost 4 bases, with 10 bases spanning the gap. Germline CDR1 ENHRY, CDR2 SYGVKD.